The following is a T cell receptor beta chain sequence with its context. Its antigen remains unidentified. cDNA synthesis used the whole RNA isolate, giving expressed TCRB sequences. Deep immunoSEQ sequencing covered naive, central memory and regulatory T cell samples. The assay was immunoSEQ multiplex PCR, and TCRdb's table has in-frame clones only and misses some. The sample has about 230,000 clones, 9% to 10% seen once. V lost 6 bases, J lost 3 bases, and 17 bases stayed unmatched. The CDR3 sequence is 17 residues long. The data originate from a study of beta chain features in type 1 diabetes. General study points: Among patients with Type 1 diabetes, TCRB CDR3s were moderately but significantly shorter in every one of the four CD4+ subsets.

V is TRBV23-1 and J is TRBJ2-7; 7 bases are shared with TRBD1. TRBV23-1 is known as an ORF, though its function is uncertain. The TCR sequence derives from a woman under 30 in good health. The specimen was naive CD4+ T cells from blood. CDR3: CASRPTDRDGVGYEQYF. CDR3 coding DNA: TGCGCCAGCAGGCCTACCGACAGGGACGGGGTAGGCTACGAGCAGTACTTC.